Listed here are 18 T cell receptor beta chains from one sample, sequenced in a study of cytomegalovirus exposure and HLA in healthy donors. PCR primers comprised 60 Vbeta and 13 Jbeta primers. The table came from immunoSEQ multiplex PCR; TCRdb's copy has only in-frame clones and leaves some out. This sample's clone table lists about 40,000 clones. Sequencing was performed on PBMCs. All receptors derive from a man aged 25 to 40 in good health and CMV-seronegative.

The chain has TRBV30 and TRBJ1-4; 10 nucleotides agree with TRBD1. The CDR3 loop spans 14 amino acids. The germline V gene encodes CDR1 GTSNPN and CDR2 SVGIG (reference sequence). V trimming: 5 bases; J trimming: 0 bases; junction bases outside the gene matches: 0. The CDR3 DNA reads as TGTGCCTGGGGACAGGGGGCAACTAATGAAAAACTGTTTTTT. This translates into CAWGQGATNEKLFF. The complete variable domain, with remaining parts taken from reference TRBV30 and TRBJ1-4, reads SQTIHQWPATLVQPVGSPLSLECTVEGTSNPNLYWYRQAAGRGLQLLFYSVGIGQISSEVPQNLSASRPQDRQFILSSKKLLLSDSGFYLCAWGQGATNEKLFFGSGTQLSVL.

This rearrangement joins TRBV29-1 to TRBJ2-1; the D gene is possibly TRBD1 (6 bases). The CDR3 covers 13 residues. V lost 3 bases and J lost 1, with 7 bases in between. The germline V gene has CDR1 SQVTM and CDR2 ANQGSEA. The CDR3 reads CSVDQGSYNEQFF. In nucleotides, the CDR3 is TGCAGCGTTGACCAGGGGTCCTACAATGAGCAGTTCTTC.

CDR3 region: CASSIGTDNEQFF. CDR3 nucleotides: TGTGCCAGTAGTATAGGGACAGACAATGAGCAGTTCTTC. The chain uses TRBV19 and TRBJ2-1; D may be TRBD1 (6 bases). Trimming took off 1 base at V and 5 bases at J, with 6 bases between the two ends. In germline, CDR1 is LNHDA, CDR2 SQIVND (reference sequence). The CDR3 length is 13 residues.

The chain has TRBV18 and TRBJ1-4, with D perhaps matching TRBD1 (6 bases). V gave up 0 bases and J gave up 4 bases, with 12 bases separating them. The CDR3 runs to 16 residues. The germline V gene encodes CDR1 KGHSH and CDR2 LQKENI. CDR3 nucleotides: TGTGCCAGCTCACCACCGGGCAGGGGAGTTAATGAAAAACTGTTTTTT. It encodes CASSPPGRGVNEKLFF.

V usage is TRBV5-4 and J usage is TRBJ2-7; TRBD1 is a possible D gene (6 bases). Trimming took 1 base from V and 7 from J, leaving 18 bases between them. Germline V gene sequence: CDR1 SGHNT, CDR2 YYREEE (reference sequence). This CDR3 is built from 15 residues. The CDR3 region is CASSLLQGNAWEQYF. The CDR3 DNA reads TGTGCCAGCAGCTTGCTACAGGGCAATGCGTGGGAGCAGTACTTC.

This chain uses TRBV9 with TRBJ2-2, with 8 bases identical to TRBD1. The germline gives CDR1 SGDLS, CDR2 YYNGEE. CDR3 size: 15 residues. The V segment lost 2 bases and the J segment 7 bases; nucleotides outside the gene matches: 7. CDR3 protein: CASSVTLGQGGELFF. The CDR3 nucleotides are TGTGCCAGCAGCGTGACCCTAGGACAGGGCGGGGAGCTGTTTTTT.

The chain combines TRBV5-4 with TRBJ2-7; tentatively, D is TRBD2 (5 bases). With 5 bases removed from V and 6 bases from J, the gap between germline ends came to 18 bases. In germline, CDR1 is SGHNT, CDR2 YYREEE (reference sequence). The CDR3 consists of 14 residues. The CDR3 reads CASRPTRMSGEQYF. In nucleotides, the CDR3 is TGTGCCAGCAGGCCAACTAGAATGTCTGGCGAGCAGTACTTC.

This chain links TRBV4-2 with TRBJ2-7; maybe TRBD1 (6 bases). CDR3 length: 16 amino acids. Per the germline V gene, CDR1 is LGHNA and CDR2 is YNFKEQ. V was clipped by 1 base and J by 2 bases, with 15 bases between them. The CDR3 region is CASSQGSYRAAYEQYF. In DNA form, the CDR3 reads TGTGCCAGCAGCCAAGGGTCCTACAGGGCCGCCTACGAGCAGTACTTC.

V usage is TRBV4-2 and J usage is TRBJ2-1; TRBD2 aligns across 9 bases. The germline gives CDR1 LGHNA, CDR2 YNFKEQ. This CDR3 contains 16 residues. V lost 0 bases to trimming and J lost 5 bases; unmatched junction nucleotides: 5. The CDR3: CASSQDQAGGNNEQFF. CDR3 bases: TGTGCCAGCAGCCAAGATCAGGCGGGAGGGAACAATGAGCAGTTCTTC.

The gene calls are TRBV29-1 and TRBJ1-2; D not resolved. Trimming pared 7 bases from V and 1 base from J, leaving 10 bases between. Germline V gene lookup returns CDR1 SQVTM and CDR2 ANQGSEA. The CDR3 runs 12 residues. CDR3 nucleotide sequence: TGCAGCGCGATCATACTTAACTATGGCTACACCTTC. Its protein is CSAIILNYGYTF.

The chain combines TRBV19 with TRBJ2-2; 10 bases map to TRBD2. The CDR3 spans 16 residues. V trimming: 4 bases; J trimming: 5 bases; junction bases outside the gene matches: 7. Germline CDR1 and CDR2: LNHDA and SQIVND (reference sequence). The chain's CDR3 is CASSTRLAGGTGELFF. The CDR3 DNA is TGTGCCAGTAGTACTAGACTAGCGGGTGGGACCGGGGAGCTGTTTTTT.

The V and J genes are TRBV27 and TRBJ1-2; D is possibly TRBD1 (5 bases). CDR1 MNHEY and CDR2 SMNVEV come from the germline V gene (reference sequence). V lost 4 bases, J lost 4 bases, and 16 bases lay in between. The CDR3 length is 15 residues. The CDR3 DNA sequence: TGTGCCAGCAGTTCGACAGAAAGAAAAGGCTATGGCTACACCTTC. It specifies CASSSTERKGYGYTF.

Remarks on this clone: The junction departs from germline at one end; a sequencing error may be responsible. This chain joins TRBV7-9 and TRBJ1-5, with D possibly being TRBD1 (6 bases). The CDR3 runs 14 residues. CDR1 is SEHNR, CDR2 FQNEAQ, per germline (reference sequence). CDR3 sequence: CASSLGGGGQPQHF. CDR3 bases: TGTGCCAGCAGTTTAGGGGGAGGGGGTCAGCCCCAGCATTTT.

The genes are TRBV30 and TRBJ2-1, with a tentative D call TRBD2 (6 bases). V lost 8 bases and J lost 6, with 11 bases in between. Germline CDR1 reads GTSNPN; CDR2 reads SVGIG (reference sequence). The CDR3 has 11 residues. DNA of the CDR3: TGTGCCCTGATGGGGGGCAATGAGCAGTTCTTC. This sequence encodes CALMGGNEQFF.

This clone is classed as medium-sized by frequency. The gene calls are TRBV10-3 and TRBJ2-1, with a tentative D call TRBD1 (5 bases). With 4 bases removed from V and 0 bases from J, the gap between germline ends came to 10 bases. Looked up from germline, CDR1 is ENHRY and CDR2 is SYGVKD. This CDR3 comprises 15 residues. The CDR3 reads CAISGGRVSYNEQFF. In nucleotides, the CDR3 is TGTGCCATCAGTGGTGGCAGGGTCTCCTACAATGAGCAGTTCTTC.

The chain combines TRBV9 with TRBJ2-7, with no clear D. CDR1 and CDR2 (germline): SGDLS, YYNGEE. The V gene lost 3 bases and the J gene lost 1 base, with 8 bases spanning the gap. The CDR3 totals 13 residues. As DNA, the CDR3 is TGTGCCAGCAGCGGAGACATTTCCTACGAGCAGTACTTC. This translates into CASSGDISYEQYF.

The rearrangement uses TRBV9 and TRBJ1-3; tentative D call: TRBD1 (6 bases). The V gene lost 7 bases and the J gene lost 0 bases, with 11 bases spanning the gap. Germline CDR1 is SGDLS and CDR2 is YYNGEE. The CDR3 loop spans 14 amino acids. Here the CDR3 reads CASEGGASGNTIYF. DNA of the CDR3: TGTGCCAGCGAGGGGGGGGCCTCTGGAAACACCATATATTTT.

In DNA, the CDR3 is TGTGCCAGCAGCGCTAGGGGCAGGGGGACCGGGGCCAACGTCCTGACTTTC. It yields the protein CASSARGRGTGANVLTF. V and J are TRBV7-9 and TRBJ2-6, with 7 bases matching TRBD1. Trimming removed 5 bases from V and 4 bases from J; junction bases left unmatched: 11. The CDR3 sequence is 17 residues long. CDR1 and CDR2 (germline): SEHNR, FQNEAQ (reference sequence). Full variable domain (outside the CDR3, taken from reference TRBV7-9 and TRBJ2-6): DTGVSQNPRHKITKRGQNVTFRCDPISEHNRLYWYRQTLGQGPEFLTYFQNEAQLEKSRLLSDRFSAERPKGSFSTLEIQRTEQGDSAMYLCASSARGRGTGANVLTFGAGSRLTVL.